Each of the 24 T cell receptor beta chains below was sequenced from the same sample in a study of post-analysis software for immune sequencing data. The authors incorporated unique molecular identifiers into the TCR beta cDNA libraries. TCRdb called the PCR reads again in MiXCR, with one record for every CDR3 protein. The table includes hundreds of thousands of distinct CDR3 sequences, more than 50% detected once. Study conclusions and caveats: In patients, five or six TRBV segments were more frequent than in controls, with TRBV5-6, TRBV5-1 and TRBV20-1 among them.

What these receptors recognize is not known. Sequencing was carried out using blood. The receptors originated from a girl aged 2-15 years with multiple sclerosis.

The chain couples TRBV7-2 to TRBJ2-3, with TRBD2 matching over 11 bases. Trimming removed 6 bases from V and 4 bases from J; junction bases left unmatched: 0. The germline gives CDR1 SGHTA, CDR2 FQGNSA. The CDR3 is 13 residues long. CDR3 DNA: TGTGCCAGCAGACTAGCGGGAGCAGATACGCAGTATTTT. Encoded protein: CASRLAGADTQYF.

This clonotype has a handful of counts. The V call is TRBV5-5, the J call TRBJ2-3; unclear D gene. The V and J ends lost 2 bases and 3 bases respectively, with 4 bases between them. This CDR3 comprises 12 residues. Germline lookup yields CDR1 SGHKS and CDR2 YYEKEE (reference sequence). The CDR3 coding sequence is TGTGCCAGCAGCTTTTGGACAGATACGCAGTATTTT. Its translation is CASSFWTDTQYF.

About this clonotype: One junction end disagrees with the germline gene, perhaps due to a read error. The rearrangement joins TRBV4-1 to TRBJ2-1, with 10 nucleotides matching TRBD2. CDR3 size: 15 residues. Germline CDR1 reads MGHRA; CDR2 reads YSYEKL. DNA for the CDR3: TGCGCCAGTAGCCAAGTACTAGCGGGAATCAATGAGCAGTTCTTC. Translating it yields CASSQVLAGINEQFF.

The gene calls are TRBV5-6 and TRBJ1-2; possibly TRBD1 for D (6 bases). Germline CDR1 and CDR2: SGHDT and YYEEEE. There are 16 residues in the CDR3. V lost 3 bases and J lost 2, with 17 bases in between. The CDR3 spells CASSWGRRQENYGYTF. CDR3 coding DNA: TGTGCCAGCAGCTGGGGGCGGCGGCAGGAGAACTATGGCTACACCTTC.

The chain joins TRBV3-1 to TRBJ1-5, with D maybe TRBD1 (6 bases). CDR1 is LGHDT, CDR2 YNNKEL, per germline (reference sequence). Trimming shortened V by 0 bases and J by 7 bases, and 10 bases separated the two germline ends. The CDR3 is 14 amino acids. CDR3 coding DNA: TGTGCCAGCAGCCAAGATCAGGGGAACCAGCCCCAGCATTTT. It encodes CASSQDQGNQPQHF. The full variable domain, rest sourced from reference TRBV3-1 and TRBJ1-5, is DTAVSQTPKYLVTQMGNDKSIKCEQNLGHDTMYWYKQDSKKFLKIMFSYNNKELIINETVPNRFSPKSPDKAHLNLHINSLELGDSAVYFCASSQDQGNQPQHFGDGTRLSIL.

V is TRBV29-1 and J is TRBJ2-1; 8 nucleotides align to TRBD2. Per germline, CDR1 SQVTM and CDR2 ANQGSEA. After removal of 0 bases from V and 3 bases from J, the junction contained 4 bases not matched to a gene. The CDR3 has 15 residues. CDR3 DNA sequence: TGCAGCGTTGAAGAGGGGGCGGGAGGCTACAATGAGCAGTTCTTC. It yields the protein CSVEEGAGGYNEQFF.

As concerns this clonotype: One end of the junction fails to match germline, which may point to a read error. The gene calls are TRBV20-1 and TRBJ1-4; perhaps TRBD1 as D (6 bases). Looked up from germline, CDR1 is DFQATT and CDR2 is SNEGSKA (reference sequence). The length of the CDR3 is 13 residues. The DNA of the CDR3 is TGCAGTGCAACGGACAGTAAAGTCGAAAAACGGTTTTTT. It codes for CSATDSKVEKRFF.

This clonotype was observed a handful of times. The chain has TRBV20-1 and TRBJ1-6; the D is unclear. Per the germline V gene, CDR1 is DFQATT and CDR2 is SNEGSKA (reference sequence). Trimming shortened V by 5 bases and J by 14 bases, and 16 bases separated the two germline ends. The CDR3 is made up of 12 amino acids. CDR3 region: CSAEPLLATLHF. The CDR3 DNA follows: TGCAGTGCTGAACCTCTTTTGGCCACCCTCCACTTT.

The chain recombines TRBV28 with TRBJ2-3; the match to TRBD2 covers 9 bases. Losses at the gene ends were 6 bases for V and 5 bases for J; bases not matched to a gene: 15. Germline values: CDR1 MDHEN, CDR2 SYDVKM. The CDR3 is made up of 17 amino acids. The CDR3 here is CASSSQAAGGLGDTQYF. The CDR3, as DNA: TGTGCCAGCAGCAGTCAGGCGGCGGGGGGGCTGGGAGATACGCAGTATTTT.

The genes are TRBV6-6 and TRBJ2-5; 13 nucleotides align to TRBD2. Per the germline V gene, CDR1 is MNHNY and CDR2 is SVGAGI (reference sequence). The CDR3 sequence is 15 residues long. With V trimmed by 6 bases and J by 2 bases, 3 bases remained unmatched. The CDR3 sequence is CASRGLAGPQETQYF. DNA of the CDR3: TGTGCCAGCAGGGGACTAGCGGGGCCGCAAGAGACCCAGTACTTC.

The chain couples TRBV5-1 to TRBJ2-1, with D maybe TRBD1 (6 bases). Per the germline V gene, CDR1 is SGHRS and CDR2 is YFSETQ. The CDR3 contains 13 residues. V was trimmed by 4 bases and J by 5 bases, leaving 10 bases between them. CDR3 coding DNA: TGCGCCAGCAGCCCCGGACAGCACAATGAGCAGTTCTTC. This sequence encodes CASSPGQHNEQFF.

Only a few counts were recorded for this clonotype. CDR3 DNA: TGCGCCAGCAGCTTGAGTCTTGCAGAGAACACTGAAGCTTTCTTT. It yields the protein CASSLSLAENTEAFF. V usage is TRBV5-1 and J usage is TRBJ1-1; D is ambiguous. V lost 1 base, J lost 1 base, and 11 bases lay in between. CDR1 and CDR2 from the germline V gene are SGHRS and YFSETQ. This CDR3 has 15 amino acids.

The chain couples TRBV6-2 or TRBV6-3 to TRBJ2-5; D may correspond to TRBD1 or TRBD2 (5 bases each). Trimming removed 5 bases at V and 4 bases at J, with 11 bases between. The CDR3 is made up of 13 amino acids. Germline CDR1 reads MNHEY; CDR2 reads SVGEGT. The CDR3: CASSRDLGETQYF. The CDR3 DNA reads TGTGCCAGCAGTCGGGACCTCGGAGAGACCCAGTACTTC.

V usage is TRBV29-1 and J usage is TRBJ2-7; D possibly corresponds to TRBD2 (6 bases). CDR1 is SQVTM and CDR2 is ANQGSEA in the germline V gene. V gave up 4 bases and J gave up 3 bases, with 13 bases separating them. The CDR3 has 13 residues. In DNA form, the CDR3 reads TGCAGCGTTGTATTGGGGGAGGACTACGAGCAGTACTTC. This encodes CSVVLGEDYEQYF.

The genes are TRBV3-1 and TRBJ2-3; D may be TRBD2 (5 bases). Germline loops: CDR1 LGHDT, CDR2 YNNKEL (reference sequence). This CDR3 region has 12 residues. Between the trimmed V and J ends, which lost 5 bases and 5 bases, there was a span of 8 bases. The CDR3 bases are TGTGCCAGCAGCGGGGAGTTAGATACGCAGTATTTT. Encoded protein: CASSGELDTQYF.

V usage is TRBV5-1 and J usage is TRBJ2-7; D gene ambiguous. Germline CDR1 SGHRS, CDR2 YFSETQ. This CDR3 comprises 14 residues. V was trimmed by 1 base and J by 0 bases, leaving 8 bases between them. CDR3 nucleotides: TGCGCCAGCAGCTTGTTGCATAACTCCTACGAGCAGTACTTC. Translation gives CASSLLHNSYEQYF. Full variable domain (remainder filled in from reference TRBV5-1 and TRBJ2-7): KAGVTQTPRYLIKTRGQQVTLSCSPISGHRSVSWYQQTPGQGLQFLFEYFSETQRNKGNFPGRFSGRQFSNSRSEMNVSTLELGDSALYLCASSLLHNSYEQYFGPGTRLTVT.

V and J are TRBV24-1 and TRBJ2-1, with 10 bases that match TRBD1. The CDR3 runs 17 residues. V lost 4 bases and J lost 4; bases outside the gene matches: 9. The germline CDR1 and CDR2 sequences are KGHDR and SFDVKD. The CDR3 coding sequence is TGTGCCACCAGTGACCCTTACCCGGGACAGGGGTACAATGAGCAGTTCTTC. Protein product: CATSDPYPGQGYNEQFF.

The gene calls are TRBV7-9 and TRBJ2-3; 13 bases fit TRBD2. V dropped 6 bases and J dropped 3; count of bases not matched to a gene: 6. CDR1 and CDR2 from the germline V gene are SEHNR and FQNEAQ (reference sequence). There are 16 residues in the CDR3. The CDR3 nucleotides are TGTGCCAGCAGTCAACTAGCGGGGGGGAGGACAGATACGCAGTATTTT. It specifies CASSQLAGGRTDTQYF.

The rearrangement joins TRBV5-1 to TRBJ1-5; D gene uncertain. This CDR3 is 14 amino acids long. Germline lookup yields CDR1 SGHRS and CDR2 YFSETQ. Trimming took off 0 bases at V and 6 bases at J, with 10 bases between the two ends. The CDR3 is CASSLGAGSQPQHF. DNA of the CDR3: TGCGCCAGCAGCTTGGGGGCAGGCAGTCAGCCCCAGCATTTT.

The rearrangement joins TRBV2 to TRBJ2-7, with a tentative D call TRBD1 (6 bases). The germline CDR1 and CDR2 sequences are SNHLY and FYNNEI. This CDR3 has 14 amino acids. Trimming cost V 6 bases and J 4 bases, with 16 bases left between them. CDR3 in DNA: TGTGCCAGCAGCGGGACATCTTCCATTTACGAGCAGTACTTC. Amino acids: CASSGTSSIYEQYF.

This clonotype showed up just a few times. A junction boundary mismatches the germline segment, possibly from a read error. This chain links TRBV6-6 with TRBJ1-1; maybe TRBD1 (5 bases). The CDR3 runs 13 residues. Looked up from germline, CDR1 is MNHNY and CDR2 is SVGAGI (reference sequence). The CDR3 DNA sequence: TGTGCCAGCAAGAGTAAGGGGAACACCGAAGCTTTCTTT. This translates into CASKSKGNTEAFF.

The rearrangement links TRBV20-1 to TRBJ2-2; D is unresolved. The CDR3 is 13 residues long. Per the germline V gene, CDR1 is DFQATT and CDR2 is SNEGSKA (reference sequence). Trimming cost V 2 bases and J 1 base, with 5 bases left between them. The CDR3 bases are TGCAGTGCTAGAAGAGGGAACACCGGGGAGCTGTTTTTT. Residues: CSARRGNTGELFF.

The rearrangement joins TRBV6-2 or TRBV6-3 to TRBJ2-5; D ambiguous. TRBJ2-7 explains the end of the DNA better; the J call may be wrong. The CDR3 sequence is 13 residues long. Germline V gives CDR1 MNHEY, CDR2 SVGEGT. Here the CDR3 reads CASSYANSYEQYF. CDR3 nucleotide sequence: TGTGCCAGCAGTTACGCGAATTCCTACGAGCAGTACTTC.

The V and J genes are TRBV5-1 and TRBJ2-5; D is possibly TRBD2 (5 bases). Gene TRBJ2-7 matches the end of the DNA better, so the J call may be wrong. The CDR3 has 15 residues. The germline gives CDR1 SGHRS, CDR2 YFSETQ. The DNA for the CDR3 is TGCGCCAGCAGCTTGGCGGGAAGAGGGAACTACGAGCAGTACTTC. Translated, it gives CASSLAGRGNYEQYF.